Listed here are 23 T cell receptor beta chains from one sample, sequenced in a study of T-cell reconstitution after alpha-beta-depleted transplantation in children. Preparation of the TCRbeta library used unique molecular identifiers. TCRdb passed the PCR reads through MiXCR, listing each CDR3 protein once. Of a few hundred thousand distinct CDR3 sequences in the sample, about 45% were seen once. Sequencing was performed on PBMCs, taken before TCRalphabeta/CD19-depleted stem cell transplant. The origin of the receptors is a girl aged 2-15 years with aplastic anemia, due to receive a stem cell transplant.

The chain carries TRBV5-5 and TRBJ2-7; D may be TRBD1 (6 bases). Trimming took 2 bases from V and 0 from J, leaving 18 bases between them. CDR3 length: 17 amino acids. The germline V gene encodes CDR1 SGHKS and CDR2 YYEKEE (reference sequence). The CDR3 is CASSLRPTQGPSYEQYF. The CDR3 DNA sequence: TGTGCCAGCAGCTTAAGACCAACACAGGGACCCTCCTACGAGCAGTACTTC.

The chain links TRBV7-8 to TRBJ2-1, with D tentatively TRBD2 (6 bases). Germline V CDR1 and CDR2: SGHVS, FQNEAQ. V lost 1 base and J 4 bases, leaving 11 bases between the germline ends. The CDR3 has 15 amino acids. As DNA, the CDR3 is TGTGCCAGCAGCTTAGAAGGACTAACTTACAATGAGCAGTTCTTC. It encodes CASSLEGLTYNEQFF.

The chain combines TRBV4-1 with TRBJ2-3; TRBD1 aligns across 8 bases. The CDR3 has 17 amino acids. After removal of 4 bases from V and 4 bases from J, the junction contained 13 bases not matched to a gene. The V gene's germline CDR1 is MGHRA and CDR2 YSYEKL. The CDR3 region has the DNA TGCGCCAGCAGCCTCCTCGGAGGGACAGGAATTCCAGATACGCAGTATTTT. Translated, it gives CASSLLGGTGIPDTQYF.

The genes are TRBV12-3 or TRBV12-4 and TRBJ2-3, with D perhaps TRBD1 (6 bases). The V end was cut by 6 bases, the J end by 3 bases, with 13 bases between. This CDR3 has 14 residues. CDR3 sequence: CASSFQRGTDTQYF. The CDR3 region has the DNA TGTGCCAGCAGCTTCCAAAGGGGGACAGATACGCAGTATTTT.

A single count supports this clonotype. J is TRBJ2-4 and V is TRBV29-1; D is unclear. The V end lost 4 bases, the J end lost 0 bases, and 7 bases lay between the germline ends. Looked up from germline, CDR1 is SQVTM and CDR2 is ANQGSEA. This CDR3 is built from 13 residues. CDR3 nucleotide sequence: TGCAGCGTTGTCGGGTTAGCCAAAAACATTCAGTACTTC. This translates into CSVVGLAKNIQYF.

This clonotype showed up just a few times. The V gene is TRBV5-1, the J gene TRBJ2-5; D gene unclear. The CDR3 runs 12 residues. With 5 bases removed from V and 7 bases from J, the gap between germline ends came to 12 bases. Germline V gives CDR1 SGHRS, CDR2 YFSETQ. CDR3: CASSGDRRTQYF. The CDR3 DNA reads TGCGCCAGCAGTGGCGATCGGCGGACCCAGTACTTC.

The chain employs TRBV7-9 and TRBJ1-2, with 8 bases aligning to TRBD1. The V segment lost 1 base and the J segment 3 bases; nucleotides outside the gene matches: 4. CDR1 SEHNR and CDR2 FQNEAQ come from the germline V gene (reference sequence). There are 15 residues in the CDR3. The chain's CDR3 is CASSLGTGTDYGYTF. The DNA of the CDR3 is TGTGCCAGCAGCTTAGGGACAGGGACGGACTATGGCTACACCTTC.

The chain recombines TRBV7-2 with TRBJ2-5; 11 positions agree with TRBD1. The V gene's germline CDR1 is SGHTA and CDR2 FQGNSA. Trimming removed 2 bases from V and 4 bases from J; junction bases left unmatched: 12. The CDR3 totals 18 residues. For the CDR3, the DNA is TGTGCCAGCAGCTTATCGGACAGGGGGCACGGGGGAGGAGAGACCCAGTACTTC. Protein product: CASSLSDRGHGGGETQYF.

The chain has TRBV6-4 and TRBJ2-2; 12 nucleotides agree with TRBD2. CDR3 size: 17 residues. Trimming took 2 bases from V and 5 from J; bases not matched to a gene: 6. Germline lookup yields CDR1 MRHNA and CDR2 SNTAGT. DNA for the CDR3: TGTGCCAGCAGTGACAGTCGACTAGCGGGAGATACCGGGGAGCTGTTTTTT. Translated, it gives CASSDSRLAGDTGELFF.

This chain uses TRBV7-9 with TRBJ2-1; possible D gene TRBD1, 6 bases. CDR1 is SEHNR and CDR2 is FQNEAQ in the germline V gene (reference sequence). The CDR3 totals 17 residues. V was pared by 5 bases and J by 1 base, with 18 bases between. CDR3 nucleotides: TGTGCCAGCAGCCAGGGGATGGGGGAGTGGTCCTACAATGAGCAGTTCTTC. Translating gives CASSQGMGEWSYNEQFF.

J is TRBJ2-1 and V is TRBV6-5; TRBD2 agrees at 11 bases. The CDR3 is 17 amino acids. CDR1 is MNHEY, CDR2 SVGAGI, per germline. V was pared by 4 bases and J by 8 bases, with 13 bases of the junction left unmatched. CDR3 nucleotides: TGTGCCAGCAGTTTCTTGACTAGCGGGACCCTAGGGGATGAGCAGTTCTTC. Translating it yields CASSFLTSGTLGDEQFF.

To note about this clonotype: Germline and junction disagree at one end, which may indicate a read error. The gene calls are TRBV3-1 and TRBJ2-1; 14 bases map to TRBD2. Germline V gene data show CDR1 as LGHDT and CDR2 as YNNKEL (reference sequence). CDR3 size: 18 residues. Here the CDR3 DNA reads TGTGCCACCAGCAAACACTTCCCCGGGACTAGCGGGAGAATAAGGCAGTTCTTC. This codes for CATSKHFPGTSGRIRQFF.

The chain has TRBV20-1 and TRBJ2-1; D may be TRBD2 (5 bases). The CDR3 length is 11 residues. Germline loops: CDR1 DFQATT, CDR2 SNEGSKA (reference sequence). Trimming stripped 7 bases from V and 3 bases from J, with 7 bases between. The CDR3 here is CSGERYNEQFF. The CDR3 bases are TGCAGTGGGGAGCGCTACAATGAGCAGTTCTTC.

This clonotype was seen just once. The CDR3 DNA reads as TGTGCCAGCAGTCCCGACAGGTTTTCCTACGAGCAGTACTTC. It specifies CASSPDRFSYEQYF. The genes are TRBV27 and TRBJ2-7; the D gene is possibly TRBD1 (6 bases). Germline V lookup: CDR1 MNHEY, CDR2 SMNVEV (reference sequence). The CDR3 has 14 residues. V was clipped by 5 bases and J by 1 base, with 12 bases between them.

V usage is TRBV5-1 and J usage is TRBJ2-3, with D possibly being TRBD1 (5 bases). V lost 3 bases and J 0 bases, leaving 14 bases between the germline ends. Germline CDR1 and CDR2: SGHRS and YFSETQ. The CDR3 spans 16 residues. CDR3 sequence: CASSWRSGSSTDTQYF. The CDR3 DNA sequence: TGCGCCAGCAGCTGGAGATCAGGGTCTAGCACAGATACGCAGTATTTT.

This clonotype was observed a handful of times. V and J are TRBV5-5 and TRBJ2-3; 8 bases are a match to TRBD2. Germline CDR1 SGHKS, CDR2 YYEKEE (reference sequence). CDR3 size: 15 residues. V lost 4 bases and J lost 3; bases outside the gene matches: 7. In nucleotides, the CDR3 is TGTGCCAGCAGCCTGGCCGGGAGGGAAACAGATACGCAGTATTTT. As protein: CASSLAGRETDTQYF. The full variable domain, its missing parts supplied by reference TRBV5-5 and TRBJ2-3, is DAGVTQSPTHLIKTRGQQVTLRCSPISGHKSVSWYQQVLGQGPQFIFQYYEKEERGRGNFPDRFSARQFPNYSSELNVNALLLGDSALYLCASSLAGRETDTQYFGPGTRLTVL.

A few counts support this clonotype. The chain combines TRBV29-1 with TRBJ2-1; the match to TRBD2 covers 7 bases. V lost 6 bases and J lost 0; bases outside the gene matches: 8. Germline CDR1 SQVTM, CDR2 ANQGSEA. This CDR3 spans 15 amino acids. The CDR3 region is CSVRASGSSYNEQFF. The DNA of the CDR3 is TGCAGCGTCCGGGCTAGCGGAAGCTCCTACAATGAGCAGTTCTTC.

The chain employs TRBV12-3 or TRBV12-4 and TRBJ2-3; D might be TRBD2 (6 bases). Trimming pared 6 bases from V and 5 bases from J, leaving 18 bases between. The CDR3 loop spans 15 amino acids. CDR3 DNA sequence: TGTGCCAGCAGGGAGTCGGGAGAGGGAGGAGATACGCAGTATTTT. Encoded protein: CASRESGEGGDTQYF.

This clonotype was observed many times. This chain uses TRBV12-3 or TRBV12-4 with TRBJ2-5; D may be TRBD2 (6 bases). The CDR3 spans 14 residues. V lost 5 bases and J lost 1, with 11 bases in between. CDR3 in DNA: TGTGCCAGCAGTCCCGGGGACTTCCAAGAGACCCAGTACTTC. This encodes CASSPGDFQETQYF.

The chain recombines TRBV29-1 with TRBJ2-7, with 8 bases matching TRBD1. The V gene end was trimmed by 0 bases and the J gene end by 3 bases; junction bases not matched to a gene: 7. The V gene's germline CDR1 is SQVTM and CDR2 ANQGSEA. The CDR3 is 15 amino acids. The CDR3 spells CSVEDFWTGSYEQYF. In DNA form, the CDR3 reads TGCAGCGTTGAAGATTTCTGGACAGGGAGCTACGAGCAGTACTTC.

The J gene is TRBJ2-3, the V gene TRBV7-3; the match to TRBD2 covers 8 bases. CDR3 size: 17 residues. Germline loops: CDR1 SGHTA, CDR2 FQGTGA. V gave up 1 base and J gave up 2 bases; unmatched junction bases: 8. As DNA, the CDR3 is TGTGCCAGCAGCTTAATCGGGACCGGGGGGGACACAGATACGCAGTATTTT. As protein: CASSLIGTGGDTDTQYF.

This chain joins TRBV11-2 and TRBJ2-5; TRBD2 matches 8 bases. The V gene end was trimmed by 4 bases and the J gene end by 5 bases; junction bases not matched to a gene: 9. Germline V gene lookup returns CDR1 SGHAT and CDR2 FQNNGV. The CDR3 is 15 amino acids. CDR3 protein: CASSSRRGAGETQYF. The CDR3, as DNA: TGTGCCAGCAGCTCAAGGCGGGGGGCAGGGGAGACCCAGTACTTC.

This chain's CDR3 is CASSFRTGAEGGRNNEQFF. In nucleotides, the CDR3 is TGCGCCAGCAGCTTTAGGACGGGAGCTGAGGGAGGCCGAAACAATGAGCAGTTCTTC. The gene calls are TRBV5-1 and TRBJ2-1; tentative D call: TRBD2 (6 bases). The germline V and J ends were trimmed by 2 bases and 5 bases, with 26 bases remaining between them. The CDR3 loop spans 19 amino acids. Per the germline V gene, CDR1 is SGHRS and CDR2 is YFSETQ.